This T cell receptor beta chain was found in a study of T cell responses to AZD1222 COVID-19 vaccine. Study background: Researchers grouped second doses given at about 4 or about 12 weeks into one pool.

Findings and limits, study-wide: Repertoires were sampled only after the peak T cell response. When two AZD1222 doses had been given, Spike-specific TCR breadth and depth rose. The span of vaccine-associated CD4 TCRs extended across spike, with dominance at 160-218 and 743-854.

As to this clone: Antigen: not known.

This CDR3 is built from 15 residues. The V gene lost 0 bases and the J gene lost 7 bases, with 13 bases spanning the gap. Germline CDR1 is SEHNR and CDR2 is FQNEAQ (reference sequence). Using immunoSEQ multiplex PCR, the repertoire was profiled, and TCRdb retains in-frame clones only, with some absent. This sample carries around 150,000 clones, roughly nine tenths of them seen once, and the ten largest clones take roughly 3.1%. Sequenced material: peripheral blood, taken on day 0 of AZD1222 vaccination. The sequence derives from an adult in good health. The chain couples TRBV7-9 to TRBJ1-5, with D maybe TRBD1 (5 bases). The CDR3 DNA reads TGTGCCAGCAGCTTAGCCCAGGGTCGGGTGCAGCCCCAGCATTTT. Its translation: CASSLAQGRVQPQHF. Full variable domain (remainder filled in from reference TRBV7-9 and TRBJ1-5): DTGVSQNPRHKITKRGQNVTFRCDPISEHNRLYWYRQTLGQGPEFLTYFQNEAQLEKSRLLSDRFSAERPKGSFSTLEIQRTEQGDSAMYLCASSLAQGRVQPQHFGDGTRLSIL.